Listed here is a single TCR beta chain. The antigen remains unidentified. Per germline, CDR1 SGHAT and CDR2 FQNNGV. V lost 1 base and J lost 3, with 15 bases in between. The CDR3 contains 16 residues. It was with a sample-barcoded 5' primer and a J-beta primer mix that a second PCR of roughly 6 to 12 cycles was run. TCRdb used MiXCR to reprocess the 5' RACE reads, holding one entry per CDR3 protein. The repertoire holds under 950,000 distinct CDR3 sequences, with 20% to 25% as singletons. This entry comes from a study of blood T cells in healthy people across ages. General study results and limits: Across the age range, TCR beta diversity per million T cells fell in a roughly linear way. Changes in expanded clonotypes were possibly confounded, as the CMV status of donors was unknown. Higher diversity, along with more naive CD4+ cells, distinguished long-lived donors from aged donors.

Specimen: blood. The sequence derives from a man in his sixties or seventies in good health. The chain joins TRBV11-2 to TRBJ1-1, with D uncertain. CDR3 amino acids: CASSLGPDPRYTEAFF. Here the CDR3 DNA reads TGTGCCAGCAGCTTAGGTCCCGACCCAAGGTACACTGAAGCTTTCTTT.